Listed here are 18 T cell receptor beta chains from one sample, sequenced in a study of T-cell memory formation after mild COVID-19. TCRdb re-called the 5' RACE reads with MiXCR, one entry per CDR3 protein. The data hold around 370,000 distinct CDR3 sequences, with 21% observed a single time. Sequencing was performed on PBMCs or a T cell subset sorted from them (not recorded which). The receptors originated from an adult woman who had mild COVID-19 (a few samples of this study predate the infection). Cell type and time point are not known.

The rearrangement uses TRBV4-1 and TRBJ2-5; 9 bases are shared with TRBD1. The CDR3 runs 21 residues. The V segment lost 0 bases and the J segment 3 bases; nucleotides outside the gene matches: 20. Germline CDR1 is MGHRA and CDR2 is YSYEKL. Written as DNA, the CDR3 is TGCGCCAGCAGCCAAGATAAGCCTAGGGAGGGACAGGGCAGGCGGAAAGAGACCCAGTACTTC. Protein: CASSQDKPREGQGRRKETQYF.

This clonotype was found many times. V and J are TRBV7-3 and TRBJ2-1; TRBD2 matches at 10 bases. The CDR3 contains 15 residues. V shed 5 bases and J 7 bases; nucleotides not matched to a gene: 8. CDR1 SGHTA and CDR2 FQGTGA come from the germline V gene. The CDR3 bases are TGTGCCAGCAGCCCCCTAGCGGGAGTGGGTAATGAGCAGTTCTTC. Protein: CASSPLAGVGNEQFF.

There are a few counts of this clonotype. The rearrangement joins TRBV29-1 to TRBJ2-7; D not certain. This CDR3 spans 12 amino acids. Germline V gene sequence: CDR1 SQVTM, CDR2 ANQGSEA. The V end was cut by 5 bases, the J end by 2 bases, with 10 bases between. Here the CDR3 reads CSVSVGTYEQYF. CDR3 DNA sequence: TGCAGCGTTTCTGTAGGGACCTACGAGCAGTACTTC.

This clonotype has at least ten counts. The chain recombines TRBV15 with TRBJ2-2, with D tentatively TRBD1 (6 bases). V lost 0 bases and J 5 bases, leaving 13 bases between the germline ends. Germline V lookup: CDR1 LNHNV, CDR2 YYDKDF (reference sequence). The CDR3 is made up of 16 amino acids. CDR3 nucleotides: TGTGCCACCAGCAGAGATGGAACAGGGACAACCGGGGAGCTGTTTTTT. Translation gives CATSRDGTGTTGELFF.

The CDR3 reads CASSQDSMTSGSTDTQYF. CDR3 nucleotide sequence: TGCGCCAGCAGCCAAGATTCAATGACTAGCGGAAGCACAGATACGCAGTATTTT. The chain links TRBV4-3 to TRBJ2-3; TRBD2 matches at 9 bases. The V gene's germline CDR1 is LGHNA and CDR2 YSLEER. Trimming removed 0 bases from V and 0 bases from J; junction bases left unmatched: 7. The CDR3 covers 18 residues.

A few counts support this clonotype. The CDR3 reads CASSLGLAGVGADTQYF. The CDR3 DNA follows: TGTGCCAGCAGTCTCGGACTAGCGGGTGTTGGGGCAGATACGCAGTATTTT. The chain links TRBV12-3 or TRBV12-4 to TRBJ2-3; 11 bases match TRBD2. This CDR3 comprises 17 residues. V dropped 5 bases and J dropped 4; count of bases not matched to a gene: 11.

The genes are TRBV29-1 and TRBJ1-1; 10 bases are a match to TRBD1. The V gene end was trimmed by 5 bases and the J gene end by 1 base; junction bases not matched to a gene: 16. Germline V gene lookup returns CDR1 SQVTM and CDR2 ANQGSEA. This CDR3 comprises 18 residues. The CDR3 region has the DNA TGCAGCGTTCTCAGTCGTCCGGGACAGGGGCGAAAGAACACTGAAGCTTTCTTT. It yields the protein CSVLSRPGQGRKNTEAFF.

The V and J genes are TRBV25-1 and TRBJ2-7; TRBD2 might be the D (5 bases). The CDR3 consists of 12 residues. The germline V gene encodes CDR1 MGHDK and CDR2 SYGVNS. Trimming left V 0 bases short and J 13 bases short, with 13 bases between. CDR3 coding DNA: TGTGCCAGCAGTGAATATAGGGAGCGGCTCTACTTC. Translating gives CASSEYRERLYF.

This clonotype was seen only a few times. V gene TRBV14 combines with J gene TRBJ2-7; D call uncertain. Germline values: CDR1 SGHDN, CDR2 FVKESK. V was trimmed by 4 bases and J by 1 base, leaving 8 bases between them. This CDR3 has 13 amino acids. The CDR3 is CASSPHPSYEQYF. The CDR3 bases are TGTGCCAGCAGCCCGCACCCTTCCTACGAGCAGTACTTC.

This clonotype was seen a few times. J is TRBJ2-3 and V is TRBV12-3 or TRBV12-4; no firm D call. Trimming removed 4 bases at V and 1 base at J, with 6 bases between. The CDR3 runs to 13 residues. For the CDR3, the DNA is TGTGCCAGCAGTTCTAGGGGCACAGATACGCAGTATTTT. Translating gives CASSSRGTDTQYF.

This clonotype has just a few counts. This chain links TRBV7-9 with TRBJ1-5; D is uncertain. The germline V gene encodes CDR1 SEHNR and CDR2 FQNEAQ (reference sequence). CDR3 length equals 16 residues. Trimming left V 1 base short and J 0 bases short, with 10 bases between. The CDR3 DNA is TGTGCCAGCAGCTTAGGGGCCTCAGCTAGCAATCAGCCCCAGCATTTT. Amino acid sequence: CASSLGASASNQPQHF. The full variable domain, in which reference TRBV7-9 and TRBJ1-5 provide the parts outside the CDR3, is DTGVSQNPRHKITKRGQNVTFRCDPISEHNRLYWYRQTLGQGPEFLTYFQNEAQLEKSRLLSDRFSAERPKGSFSTLEIQRTEQGDSAMYLCASSLGASASNQPQHFGDGTRLSIL.

This clonotype has just a few counts. The rearrangement joins TRBV4-1 to TRBJ2-5; D is possibly TRBD2 (6 bases). Trimming took off 3 bases at V and 4 bases at J, with 12 bases between the two ends. The CDR3 runs 14 residues. Germline V gives CDR1 MGHRA, CDR2 YSYEKL. This chain's CDR3 is CASSQGLVLETQYF. The CDR3 DNA reads TGCGCCAGCAGCCAGGGACTGGTACTAGAGACCCAGTACTTC.

This clonotype came up a few times. The gene calls are TRBV10-3 and TRBJ1-1; 9 positions match TRBD1. Trimming cost V 8 bases and J 3 bases; bases outside gene matches: 10. Per germline, CDR1 ENHRY and CDR2 SYGVKD. This CDR3 has 15 amino acids. For the CDR3, the DNA is TGTGCCATCGCCCCAAGCGACAGGGGGTACACTGAAGCTTTCTTT. Protein: CAIAPSDRGYTEAFF.

This clonotype was seen a single time. The chain has TRBV7-9 and TRBJ2-3; possibly TRBD2 for D (6 bases). Between the trimmed V and J ends, which lost 5 bases and 2 bases, there was a span of 14 bases. CDR1 is SEHNR, CDR2 FQNEAQ, per germline (reference sequence). This CDR3 has 15 residues. CDR3 sequence: CASSPRGIPTDTQYF. The DNA of the CDR3 is TGTGCCAGCAGCCCCCGGGGGATACCCACAGATACGCAGTATTTT.

In its sample, this clonotype was seen a few times. The rearrangement joins TRBV20-1 to TRBJ1-1; D is unresolved. The CDR3 loop spans 14 amino acids. The V and J ends lost 1 base and 2 bases respectively, with 11 bases between them. From germline, CDR1 is DFQATT and CDR2 SNEGSKA (reference sequence). CDR3 protein: CSARGYTGNTEAFF. As DNA, the CDR3 is TGCAGTGCTAGAGGTTACACGGGTAACACTGAAGCTTTCTTT.

This clonotype was counted between two and nine times. V is TRBV18 and J is TRBJ2-5, with 9 bases aligning to TRBD1. V lost 1 base to trimming and J lost 4 bases; unmatched junction nucleotides: 13. The germline gives CDR1 KGHSH, CDR2 LQKENI. This CDR3 contains 18 residues. CDR3 loop: CASSPRDREGKLRETQYF. The CDR3 region has the DNA TGTGCCAGCTCACCACGGGACAGGGAAGGAAAATTGAGAGAGACCCAGTACTTC.

The V and J genes are TRBV9 and TRBJ1-1; D remains unclear. The CDR3 has 12 amino acids. The V gene lost 3 bases and the J gene lost 7 bases, with 10 bases spanning the gap. The V gene's germline CDR1 is SGDLS and CDR2 YYNGEE. CDR3 region: CASSGGDNEAFF. The CDR3 nucleotides read TGTGCCAGCAGCGGCGGCGACAATGAAGCTTTCTTT.

In its sample, this clonotype was seen a few times. The V and J genes are TRBV4-2 and TRBJ2-7; D is unclear. Germline lookup yields CDR1 LGHNA and CDR2 YNFKEQ. Trimming took 0 bases from V and 3 from J, leaving 12 bases between them. This CDR3 region has 15 residues. The CDR3 DNA reads TGTGCCAGCAGCCAAGACTGGAGTAAGGGCTACGAGCAGTACTTC. Translated, it gives CASSQDWSKGYEQYF.